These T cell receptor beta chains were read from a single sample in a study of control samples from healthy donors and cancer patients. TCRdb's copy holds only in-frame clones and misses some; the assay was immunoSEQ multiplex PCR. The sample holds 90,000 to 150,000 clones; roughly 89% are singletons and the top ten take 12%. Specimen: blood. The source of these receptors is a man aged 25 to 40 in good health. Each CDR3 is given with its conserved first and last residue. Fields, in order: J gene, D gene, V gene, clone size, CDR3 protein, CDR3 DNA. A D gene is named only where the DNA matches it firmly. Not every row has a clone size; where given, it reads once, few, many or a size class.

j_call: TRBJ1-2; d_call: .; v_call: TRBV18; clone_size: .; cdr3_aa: CASSPRPRVNGYTF; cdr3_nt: TGTGCCAGCTCACCTCGGCCCAGGGTAAATGGCTACACCTTC
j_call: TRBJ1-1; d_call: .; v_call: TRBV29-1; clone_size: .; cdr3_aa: CSVIHSMNTEAFF; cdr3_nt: TGCAGCGTAATCCACAGCATGAACACTGAAGCTTTCTTT
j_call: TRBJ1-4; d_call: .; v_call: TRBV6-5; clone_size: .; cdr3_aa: CASSYSGRSNEKLFF; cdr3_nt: TGTGCCAGCAGTTACTCGGGGCGTTCTAATGAAAAACTGTTTTTT
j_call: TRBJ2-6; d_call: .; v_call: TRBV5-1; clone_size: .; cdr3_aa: CASSLPASGANVLTF; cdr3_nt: TGCGCCAGCAGCTTGCCGGCCTCTGGGGCCAACGTCCTGACTTTC
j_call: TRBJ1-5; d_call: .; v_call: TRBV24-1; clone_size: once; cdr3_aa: CATRQGDNQPQHF; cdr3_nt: TGTGCCACCAGACAGGGAGACAATCAGCCCCAGCATTTT
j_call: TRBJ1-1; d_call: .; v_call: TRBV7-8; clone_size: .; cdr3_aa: CASSLTRGGNTEAFF; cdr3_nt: TGTGCCAGCAGCTTAACCCGCGGCGGGAACACTGAAGCTTTCTTT
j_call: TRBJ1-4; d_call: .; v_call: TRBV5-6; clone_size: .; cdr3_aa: CASSLLQNDEKLFF; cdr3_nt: TGTGCCAGCAGCTTACTACAGAATGATGAAAAACTGTTTTTT
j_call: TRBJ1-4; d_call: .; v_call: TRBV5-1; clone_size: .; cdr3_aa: CASSLSGEKLFF; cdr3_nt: TGCGCCAGCAGCTTGTCCGGGGAAAAACTGTTTTTT
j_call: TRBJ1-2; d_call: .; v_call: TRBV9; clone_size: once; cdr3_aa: CASSVDSGAANYGYTF; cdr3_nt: TGTGCCAGCAGCGTAGATTCAGGGGCAGCTAACTATGGCTACACCTTC
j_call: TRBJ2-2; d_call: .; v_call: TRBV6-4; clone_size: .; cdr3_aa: CASSVQQGNTGELFF; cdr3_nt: TGTGCCAGCAGTGTCCAACAAGGGAACACCGGGGAGCTGTTTTTT
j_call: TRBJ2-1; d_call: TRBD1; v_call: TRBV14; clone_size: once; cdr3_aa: CASSWTGSSYNEQFF; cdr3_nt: TGTGCCAGCAGCTGGACAGGGAGCTCCTACAATGAGCAGTTCTTC
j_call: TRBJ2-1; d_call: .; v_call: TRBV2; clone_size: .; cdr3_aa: CASRSETESYNEQFF; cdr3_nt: TGTGCCAGCAGGTCCGAGACAGAATCCTACAATGAGCAGTTCTTC
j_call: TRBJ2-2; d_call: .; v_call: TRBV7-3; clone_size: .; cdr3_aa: CASSLNRDSQNTGELFF; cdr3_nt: TGTGCCAGCAGCTTAAATCGGGACTCCCAGAACACCGGGGAGCTGTTTTTT
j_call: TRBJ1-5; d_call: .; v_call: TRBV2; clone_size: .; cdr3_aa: CASSEGEYSNQPQHF; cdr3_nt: TGTGCCAGCAGTGAGGGAGAGTATAGCAATCAGCCCCAGCATTTT
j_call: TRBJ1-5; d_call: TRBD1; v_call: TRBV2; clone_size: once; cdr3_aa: CASSRGQGGNNQPQHF; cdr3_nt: TGTGCCAGCAGCCGCGGACAGGGGGGGAACAATCAGCCCCAGCATTTT
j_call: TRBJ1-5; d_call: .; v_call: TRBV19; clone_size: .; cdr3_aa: CASNGGGGDQPQHF; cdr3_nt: TGTGCCAGTAACGGCGGGGGAGGCGATCAGCCCCAGCATTTT
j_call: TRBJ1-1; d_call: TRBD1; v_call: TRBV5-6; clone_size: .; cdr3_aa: CASSLVGGHTEAFF; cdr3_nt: TGTGCCAGCAGCTTGGTAGGGGGCCACACTGAAGCTTTCTTT
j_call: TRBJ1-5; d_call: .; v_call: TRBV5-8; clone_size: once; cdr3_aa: CASIGARNQPQHF; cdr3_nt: TGTGCCAGTATAGGGGCCCGCAATCAGCCCCAGCATTTT
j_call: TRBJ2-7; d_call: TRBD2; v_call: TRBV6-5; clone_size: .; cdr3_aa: CASRAGVTYEQYF; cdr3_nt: TGTGCCAGCAGGGCGGGAGTCACCTACGAGCAGTACTTC
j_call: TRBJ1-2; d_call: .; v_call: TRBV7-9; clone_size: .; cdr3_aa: CASSLNQEHYGYTF; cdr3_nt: TGTGCCAGCAGCTTAAATCAGGAGCACTATGGCTACACCTTC
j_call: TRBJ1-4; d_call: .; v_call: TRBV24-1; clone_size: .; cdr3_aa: CATSDPQGEKLFF; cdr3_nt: TGTGCCACCAGTGACCCGCAGGGTGAAAAACTGTTTTTT
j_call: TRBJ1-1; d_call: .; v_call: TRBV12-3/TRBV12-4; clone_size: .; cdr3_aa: CASREDRAFF; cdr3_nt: TGTGCCAGCAGGGAAGATCGAGCTTTCTTT
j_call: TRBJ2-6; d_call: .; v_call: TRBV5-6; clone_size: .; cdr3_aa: CASSLPYSGANVLTF; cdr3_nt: TGTGCCAGCAGCTTACCGTACTCTGGGGCCAACGTCCTGACTTTC
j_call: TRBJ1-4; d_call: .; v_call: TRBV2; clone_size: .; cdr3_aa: CASSETAANEKLFF; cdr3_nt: TGTGCCAGCAGTGAGACGGCGGCTAATGAAAAACTGTTTTTT
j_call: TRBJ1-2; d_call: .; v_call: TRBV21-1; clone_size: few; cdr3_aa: CASPQGQTERDGYTF; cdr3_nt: TGTGCCAGCCCTCAAGGACAGACAGAAAGGGATGGCTACACCTTC
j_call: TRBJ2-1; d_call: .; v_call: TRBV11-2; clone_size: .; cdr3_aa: CASSLGDGASEQFF; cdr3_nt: TGTGCCAGCAGCTTGGGGGACGGAGCCAGTGAGCAGTTCTTC
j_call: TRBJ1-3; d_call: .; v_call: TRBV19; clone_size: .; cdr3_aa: CATLKWGSGNTIYF; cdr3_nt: TGTGCCACTCTTAAGTGGGGCTCTGGAAACACCATATATTTT
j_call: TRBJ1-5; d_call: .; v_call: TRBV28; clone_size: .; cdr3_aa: CASSLFSNQPQHF; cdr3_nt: TGTGCCAGCAGTTTGTTTAGCAATCAGCCCCAGCATTTT
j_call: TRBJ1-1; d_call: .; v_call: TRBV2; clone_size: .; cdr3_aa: CASSLGQNTEAFF; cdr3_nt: TGTGCCAGCAGCCTAGGACAGAACACTGAAGCTTTCTTT
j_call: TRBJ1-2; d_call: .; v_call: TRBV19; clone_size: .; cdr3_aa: CASAHHGYTF; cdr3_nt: TGTGCCAGCGCGCACCATGGCTACACCTTC
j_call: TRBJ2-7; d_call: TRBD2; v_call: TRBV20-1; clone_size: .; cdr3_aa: CSASLAGGHEQYF; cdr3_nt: TGCAGTGCTAGTTTAGCGGGGGGCCACGAGCAGTACTTC
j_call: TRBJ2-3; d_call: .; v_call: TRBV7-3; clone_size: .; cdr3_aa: CASSSEGGITDTQYF; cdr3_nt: TGTGCCAGCAGTTCCGAGGGTGGGATCACAGATACGCAGTATTTT
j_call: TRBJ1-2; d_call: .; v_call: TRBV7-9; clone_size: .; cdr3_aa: CASSLGGRGPSGYTF; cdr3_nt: TGTGCCAGCAGCTTAGGTGGCAGGGGACCCAGTGGCTACACCTTC
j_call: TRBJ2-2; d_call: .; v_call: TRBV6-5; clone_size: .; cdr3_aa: CASSRQSKNTGELFF; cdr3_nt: TGTGCCAGCAGCCGACAGAGTAAGAACACCGGGGAGCTGTTTTTT
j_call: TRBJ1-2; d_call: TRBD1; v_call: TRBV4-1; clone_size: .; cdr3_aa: CASSAGQGAVGRGYTF; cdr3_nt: TGCGCCAGCAGCGCCGGCCAGGGGGCCGTGGGTCGGGGCTACACCTTC
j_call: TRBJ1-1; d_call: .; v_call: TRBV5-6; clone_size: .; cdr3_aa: CASSWGRLFNTEAFF; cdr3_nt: TGTGCCAGCAGCTGGGGACGGCTATTTAACACTGAAGCTTTCTTT
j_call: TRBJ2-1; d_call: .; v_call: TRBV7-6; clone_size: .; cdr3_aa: CVSSLGTSNNEQFF; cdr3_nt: TGTGTCAGCAGCTTAGGGACTTCTAACAATGAGCAGTTCTTC
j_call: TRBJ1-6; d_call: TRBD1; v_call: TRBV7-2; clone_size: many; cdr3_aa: CASSFVTGDSPLHF; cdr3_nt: TGTGCCAGCAGCTTCGTCACAGGGGATTCACCCCTCCACTTT
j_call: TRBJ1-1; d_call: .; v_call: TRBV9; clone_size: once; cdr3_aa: CASRDRNTEAFF; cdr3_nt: TGTGCCAGCAGAGATCGGAACACTGAAGCTTTCTTT
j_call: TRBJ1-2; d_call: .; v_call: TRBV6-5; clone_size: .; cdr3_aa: CASSQGGQASDYTF; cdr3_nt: TGTGCCAGCAGCCAAGGGGGTCAGGCTAGTGACTACACCTTC
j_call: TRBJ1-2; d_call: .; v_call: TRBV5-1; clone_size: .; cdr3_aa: CASSLSGGNYGYTF; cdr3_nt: TGCGCCAGCAGCTTGAGCGGGGGTAACTATGGCTACACCTTC
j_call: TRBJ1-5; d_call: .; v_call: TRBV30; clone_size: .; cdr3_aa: CAWSVGTFQPQHF; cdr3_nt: TGTGCCTGGAGTGTTGGCACATTTCAGCCCCAGCATTTT
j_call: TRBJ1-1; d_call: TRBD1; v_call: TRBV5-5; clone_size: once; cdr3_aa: CASSFTGTGNTEAFF; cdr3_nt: TGTGCCAGCAGCTTCACCGGGACAGGGAACACTGAAGCTTTCTTT
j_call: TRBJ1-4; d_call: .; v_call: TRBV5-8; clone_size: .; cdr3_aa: CASSREAWTANEKLFF; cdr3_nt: TGTGCCAGCAGCCGGGAGGCATGGACAGCTAATGAAAAACTGTTTTTT
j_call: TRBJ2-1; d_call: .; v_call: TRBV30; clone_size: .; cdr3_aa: CAWTRPGGSGNEQFF; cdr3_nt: TGTGCCTGGACCAGACCGGGGGGCTCAGGGAATGAGCAGTTCTTC
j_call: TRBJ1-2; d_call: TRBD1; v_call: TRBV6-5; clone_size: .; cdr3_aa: CAAMPRQGAAGYTF; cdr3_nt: TGTGCCGCGATGCCTCGACAGGGGGCTGCTGGCTACACCTTC
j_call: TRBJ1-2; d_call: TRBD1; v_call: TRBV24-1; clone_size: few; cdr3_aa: CATSEGQGDDYGYTF; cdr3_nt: TGTGCCACCAGTGAAGGACAGGGCGATGACTATGGCTACACCTTC
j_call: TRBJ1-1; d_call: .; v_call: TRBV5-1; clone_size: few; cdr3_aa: CASSGRRNTEAFF; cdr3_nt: TGCGCCAGCAGTGGACGCCGGAACACTGAAGCTTTCTTT
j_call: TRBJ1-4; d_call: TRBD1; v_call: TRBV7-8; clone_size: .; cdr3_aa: CASSLLTGQINEKLFF; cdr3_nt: TGTGCCAGCAGCTTACTTACGGGACAGATTAATGAAAAACTGTTTTTT
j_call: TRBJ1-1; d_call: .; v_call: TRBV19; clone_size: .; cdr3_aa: CASRAKGAMNTEAFF; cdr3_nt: TGTGCCAGTAGAGCGAAGGGAGCCATGAACACTGAAGCTTTCTTT
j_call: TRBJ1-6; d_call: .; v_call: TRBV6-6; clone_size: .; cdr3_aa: CASTLTPGGPNSPLHF; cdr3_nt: TGTGCCAGCACTCTTACCCCCGGGGGCCCAAATTCACCCCTCCACTTT
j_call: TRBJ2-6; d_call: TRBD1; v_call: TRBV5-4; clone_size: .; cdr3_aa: CASSSGDSYSGANVLTF; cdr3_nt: TGTGCCAGCAGCTCTGGGGACAGCTACTCTGGGGCCAACGTCCTGACTTTC
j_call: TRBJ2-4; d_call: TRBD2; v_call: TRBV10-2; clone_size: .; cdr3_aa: CASTLAGAAKNIQYF; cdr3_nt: TGCGCCAGCACCCTAGCGGGGGCTGCCAAAAACATTCAGTACTTC